These T cell receptor beta chains were read from a single sample in a study of vaccination and CD4 T cells after COVID-19. TCRdb redid the calling of the PCR reads with MiXCR, one entry per CDR3 protein. The repertoire holds about 7,200 distinct CDR3 sequences, roughly 22% seen once, with 25% to 30% in the top ten. These receptors have no known antigen. The sample consisted of CD4+ T cells from blood, cultured in vitro, taken after SARS-CoV-2 vaccination. The receptors originated from a human donor who had recovered from COVID-19. Each CDR3 is given with its conserved first and last residue. Each record gives: J gene, V gene, D gene, clone size, CDR3 DNA, CDR3 protein. The D gene is left open where the match is weak. The listing skips clone size in some rows; elsewhere it reads once, few, many or a size class.

>TRBJ2-1|TRBV19|TRBD1|-
TGTGCCAGTAGTAAGGCGGCCGGACAGGGGGCGGATGAGCAGTTCTTC
CASSKAAGQGADEQFF
>TRBJ2-1|TRBV10-3|-|few
TGTGCCATCAAAAAACAGTCCGATGAGCAGTTCTTC
CAIKKQSDEQFF
>TRBJ1-5|TRBV28|-|large
TGTGCCAGCAGTTTTGTGGTTGGGGCAGGGTGGAACAATCAGCCCCAGCATTTT
CASSFVVGAGWNNQPQHF
>TRBJ2-5|TRBV20-1|TRBD2|medium-sized
TGCAGTGCTAAGGATAGCGGGGGGGGCCAAGAGACCCAGTACTTC
CSAKDSGGGQETQYF
>TRBJ1-6|TRBV2|-|once
TGTGCCAGCAGGACAGTGGGAAATTCACCCCTCCACTTT
CASRTVGNSPLHF
>TRBJ1-6|TRBV6-1|TRBD1|medium-sized
TGTGCCAGCAGACCTCGGACAGGGTTCGATAATTCACCCCTCCACTTT
CASRPRTGFDNSPLHF
>TRBJ1-1|TRBV6-5|-|-
TGTGCCAGCAGTTACACGTTGAACACTGAAGCTTTCTTT
CASSYTLNTEAFF
>TRBJ2-3|TRBV24-1|-|few
TGTGCCACCAGGGGGGGACGTAAAGGGGGAAACACAGATACGCAGTATTTT
CATRGGRKGGNTDTQYF
>TRBJ1-5|TRBV27|-|few
TGTGCCAGCAGTACCCGGTCCCCCAGGGTTAGCAATCAGCCCCAGCATTTT
CASSTRSPRVSNQPQHF
>TRBJ2-7|TRBV19|-|-
TGTGCCAGTTCGGAGTCTGGGGCCTACGAGCAGTACTTC
CASSESGAYEQYF
>TRBJ2-7|TRBV4-2|-|-
TGTGCCAGCAGCCAAGATCACGGAGGTCCCTACGAGCAGTACTTC
CASSQDHGGPYEQYF
>TRBJ2-1|TRBV28|TRBD2|-
TGTGCCAGCAGCCATGTAGCGGGGGTCTACAATGAGCAGTTCTTC
CASSHVAGVYNEQFF
>TRBJ2-5|TRBV28|TRBD2|medium-sized
TGTGCCAGCAGTTTACCTAGCGGGGGGGGGACCCAGTACTTC
CASSLPSGGGTQYF
>TRBJ2-7|TRBV2|TRBD1|-
TGTGCCAGCAGTAAGGACAGGGGACGTTCCTACGAGCAGTACTTC
CASSKDRGRSYEQYF
>TRBJ2-1|TRBV6-1|-|few
TGTGCCAGCAGACCTACAAGTGCGGGGCGCGAGCAGTTCTTC
CASRPTSAGREQFF
>TRBJ2-5|TRBV20-1|-|-
TGCAGTACCCCGAAATCGGACCAGACAAGGACCCAGTACTTC
CSTPKSDQTRTQYF
>TRBJ1-5|TRBV7-2|-|large
TGTGCCAGCAGCTTATTCGGGCAGGGCTATAGCAATCAGCCCCAGCATTTT
CASSLFGQGYSNQPQHF
>TRBJ1-1|TRBV10-1|-|few
TGCGCCAGCAGTGAAGGGACGAACACTGAAGCTTTCTTT
CASSEGTNTEAFF
>TRBJ2-1|TRBV27|TRBD2|-
TGTGCCAGCGGTAGACTAGCGGGAGGGTCGGGCGAGCAGTTCTTC
CASGRLAGGSGEQFF
>TRBJ1-2|TRBV6-1|TRBD1|-
TGTGCCAGCAGTGCTTACAGGGGTCCCGGCTACACCTTC
CASSAYRGPGYTF
>TRBJ2-7|TRBV2|TRBD1|few
TGTGCCAGCCGGGACAGGCCGTACGAGCAGTACTTC
CASRDRPYEQYF
>TRBJ1-6|TRBV20-1|TRBD1|medium-sized
TGCAGTGCGACAGGGAATTCACCCCTCCACTTT
CSATGNSPLHF
>TRBJ1-1|TRBV6-1|-|-
TGTGCCAGCAGTCCCCGCTTGGGGGAGAACACTGAAGCTTTCTTT
CASSPRLGENTEAFF
>TRBJ2-7|TRBV18|-|-
TGTGCCAGCTCACCATGGGATTCGTCTGCCTACGAGCAGTACTTC
CASSPWDSSAYEQYF
>TRBJ2-3|TRBV27|-|-
TGTGCCAGCAGTTTCTCGGGGTTACCAGATACTCAACAGCGTACGCAGTATTTT
CASSFSGLPDTQQRTQYF
>TRBJ2-7|TRBV27|TRBD2|few
TGTGCCAGCAGTCCAAATATGCTGACTAGCGTGGCCTACGAGCAGTACTTC
CASSPNMLTSVAYEQYF
>TRBJ1-6|TRBV4-3|-|-
TGCGCCAGCAGCCAAGAGCCGACAGCTAATTCACCCCTCCACTTT
CASSQEPTANSPLHF
>TRBJ2-7|TRBV5-8|TRBD1|medium-sized
TGTGCCAGCAGCCGAGGACAGGGGCCGTACGAGCAGTACTTC
CASSRGQGPYEQYF
>TRBJ2-7|TRBV20-1|TRBD2|few
TGCAGTGCGTTGAAACCGGGACTAGCGGGAGGAAGGGTGATCTACGAGCAGTACTTC
CSALKPGLAGGRVIYEQYF
>TRBJ1-2|TRBV11-3|TRBD1|-
TGTGCCAGCAGCTCCGCTCGGACAGGGACTAACTATGGCTACACCTTC
CASSSARTGTNYGYTF
>TRBJ1-2|TRBV28|-|-
TGTGCCAGCAGTTTGTTGGGGGCGCTGACTTATGGCTACACCTTC
CASSLLGALTYGYTF
>TRBJ2-7|TRBV20-1|TRBD2|few
TGCAGTGCTCGGCTAGCGGGAGCCTTCTCCTACGAGCAGTACTTC
CSARLAGAFSYEQYF
>TRBJ2-5|TRBV6-1|-|medium-sized
TGTGCCAGCAGCGATGGACTGCCTTGGGAGACCCAGTACTTC
CASSDGLPWETQYF
>TRBJ1-5|TRBV11-3|-|-
TGTGCCAGCAGCTTAGATGTCCCAGACAGGATAGATAGCAATCAGCCCCAGCATTTT
CASSLDVPDRIDSNQPQHF
>TRBJ1-5|TRBV28|-|-
TGTGCCAGTTGGGGGGGGCTAGGCAATCAGCCCCAGCATTTT
CASWGGLGNQPQHF
>TRBJ2-7|TRBV7-2|TRBD1|medium-sized
TGTGCCAGTTTGGATCGACAGGGCTACTCCTACGAGCAGTACTTC
CASLDRQGYSYEQYF
>TRBJ2-7|TRBV28|-|medium-sized
TGTGCCAGCACCCCCGAGGGCAGGGGCGTTGGAGAGCAGTACTTC
CASTPEGRGVGEQYF
>TRBJ2-1|TRBV7-3|-|-
TGTGCCAGCAGCTTAAGGATGGAGGGGGAGCAGTTCTTC
CASSLRMEGEQFF
>TRBJ2-1|TRBV9|TRBD2|once
TGTGCCAGCAGCTCCACTAGCGGGAGGTCCGGGAATGAGCAGTTCTTC
CASSSTSGRSGNEQFF
>TRBJ2-1|TRBV6-2/TRBV6-3|TRBD1|few
TGTGCCAGCAGTTACGACGAGGGGGCTTACAATGAGCAGTTCTTC
CASSYDEGAYNEQFF
>TRBJ2-3|TRBV24-1|-|-
TGTGCCACCAGTGATTTGGGAAGAGATACGCAGTATTTT
CATSDLGRDTQYF
>TRBJ1-2|TRBV6-1|TRBD1|few
TGTGCCAGCAGTCCTCGACAGGGAAACTATGGCTACACCTTC
CASSPRQGNYGYTF
>TRBJ1-1|TRBV7-9|TRBD1|-
TGTGCCAGCAGCTTATATACAGGGGGCGACGCTGAAGCTTTCTTT
CASSLYTGGDAEAFF
>TRBJ2-7|TRBV20-1|-|few
TGCAGTGCTAGGGCCCAAGGGAGATCGCTGATATACGAGCAGTACTTC
CSARAQGRSLIYEQYF
>TRBJ1-2|TRBV6-5|TRBD1|medium-sized
TGTGCCAGCAGTTACCGGGGACAGGGGAACTATGGCTACACCTTC
CASSYRGQGNYGYTF
>TRBJ2-7|TRBV28|-|-
TGTGCCAGCAGTTCGGGGCCCGGGCCCTACGAGCAGTACTTC
CASSSGPGPYEQYF
>TRBJ2-7|TRBV10-3|-|few
TGTGCCATCAGTCTGGGGGGAAGGGACTCTTCCTACGAGCAGTACTTC
CAISLGGRDSSYEQYF
>TRBJ1-2|TRBV19|-|few
TGTGCCAGTATCCGGGCGGGCTATGGCTACACCTTC
CASIRAGYGYTF
>TRBJ1-1|TRBV7-9|TRBD1|-
TGTGCCAGCAGCGTGACAGGGGCTTACACTGAAGCTTTCTTT
CASSVTGAYTEAFF
>TRBJ1-3|TRBV7-8|-|-
TGTGCCAGCAGCCCGGATCGTTCTGGAAACACCATATATTTT
CASSPDRSGNTIYF
>TRBJ1-1|TRBV7-6|-|-
TGTGCCAGCAGCCCCGGGGCTAGGGGAAGAAACACTGAAGCTTTCTTT
CASSPGARGRNTEAFF
>TRBJ2-4|TRBV28|-|few
TGTGCCAGCAGTGGAGTAATTCAGTACTTC
CASSGVIQYF
>TRBJ2-1|TRBV20-1|TRBD2|medium-sized
TGCAGTGCTTCCCACGGGACTAGCGTGAACAATGAGCAGTTCTTC
CSASHGTSVNNEQFF
>TRBJ2-5|TRBV18|-|few
TGTGCCAGCTCACCTTACCAAGAGACCCAGTACTTC
CASSPYQETQYF
>TRBJ1-1|TRBV19|TRBD1|-
TGTGCCAGTAGTATTGGGACAGCGAACACTGAAGCTTTCTTT
CASSIGTANTEAFF
>TRBJ2-5|TRBV12-3/TRBV12-4|TRBD2|-
TGTGCCAGCAACCTTAGCGGGGGGAAATGGGAGACCCAGTACTTC
CASNLSGGKWETQYF
>TRBJ2-7|TRBV6-5|TRBD2|medium-sized
TGTGCCAGCAGTTACAGCGGGGAGCCGAACTACGAGCAGTACTTC
CASSYSGEPNYEQYF
>TRBJ2-3|TRBV20-1|-|medium-sized
TGCAGTGCTAGACTAGCAGATACGCAGTATTTT
CSARLADTQYF
>TRBJ1-6|TRBV15|-|medium-sized
TGTGCCACCAGCAAGTTTCAAGGTTCACCCCTCCACTTT
CATSKFQGSPLHF
>TRBJ2-2|TRBV20-1|TRBD2|-
TGCAGTGCTCGCTCCGGCGGGGGTTACGGGGAGCTGTTTTTT
CSARSGGGYGELFF